One sample yielded the 8 T cell receptor beta chains listed below, sequenced in a study of T cells after yellow fever vaccination. TCRdb fed the 5' RACE reads into MiXCR, producing one record per CDR3 protein. Counted here are about 320,000 distinct CDR3 sequences, about 6.9% occurring once; the ten biggest clones make up 18%. Here the sequenced sample was PBMCs, taken around 45 days after the first yellow fever vaccination. The receptors originated from a man in his late teens or twenties who received the YFV17D yellow fever vaccine.

This clonotype was counted between two and nine times. The J gene is TRBJ1-2, the V gene TRBV7-8; a possible D gene is TRBD1 (5 bases). This CDR3 is built from 15 residues. The germline CDR1 and CDR2 sequences are SGHVS and FQNEAQ. V lost 4 bases to trimming and J lost 3 bases, with 15 bases between them. CDR3 DNA sequence: TGTGCCAGCAGCTCCGGAAGGGACTTCGACTATGGCTACACCTTC. Translated, it gives CASSSGRDFDYGYTF.

This clonotype was seen a handful of times. The chain is built from TRBV9 and TRBJ2-1; possible D gene TRBD1, 5 bases. Trimming removed 0 bases from V and 7 bases from J, with 23 bases in between. Per germline, CDR1 SGDLS and CDR2 YYNGEE. This CDR3 is 18 amino acids long. The CDR3 nucleotides are TGTGCCAGCAGCGTAGCTATTATATCGGACAACCGGCTGAATGAGCAGTTCTTC. Protein product: CASSVAIISDNRLNEQFF.

This clonotype was counted a few times. CDR3 residues: CASPAKDGENSPLHF. In nucleotides, the CDR3 is TGTGCCAGCCCCGCTAAGGACGGCGAAAATTCACCCCTCCACTTT. V and J are TRBV6-1 and TRBJ1-6, with D uncertain. V lost 8 bases to trimming and J lost 7 bases, with 18 bases between them. The CDR3 length is 15 residues. Germline V gene lookup returns CDR1 MNHNS and CDR2 SASEGT.

This clonotype was recorded at least ten times. This rearrangement joins TRBV5-1 to TRBJ2-5; D is possibly TRBD1 (6 bases). Germline CDR1 SGHRS, CDR2 YFSETQ. The CDR3 runs 14 residues. Trimming shortened V by 4 bases and J by 5 bases, and 15 bases separated the two germline ends. Here the CDR3 reads CASSIQTGDETQYF. CDR3 coding DNA: TGCGCCAGCAGCATACAGACAGGAGACGAGACCCAGTACTTC.

The CDR3 spells CASSHRVFGEQYV. The CDR3, as DNA: TGCGCCAGCAGCCACAGGGTTTTCGGCGAGCAGTACGTC. This chain joins TRBV23-1 and TRBJ2-7; TRBD1 is a possible D gene (6 bases). TRBV23-1 is labeled an ORF, and its function is uncertain. CDR3 size: 13 residues. Trimming removed 6 bases from V and 6 bases from J, with 15 bases in between.

This clonotype appeared a few times. The rearrangement links TRBV5-1 to TRBJ2-7; perhaps TRBD1 as D (5 bases). CDR1 is SGHRS and CDR2 is YFSETQ in the germline V gene. The germline V and J ends were trimmed by 5 bases and 3 bases, with 18 bases remaining between them. The CDR3 covers 15 residues. The CDR3 here is CASSFLQGRGYEQYF. CDR3 nucleotide sequence: TGCGCCAGCAGTTTCCTGCAGGGTAGAGGCTACGAGCAGTACTTC.

There are a few counts of this clonotype. The chain has TRBV5-1 and TRBJ2-2; 9 nucleotides line up with TRBD1. V gave up 4 bases and J gave up 6 bases; unmatched junction bases: 13. The CDR3 contains 17 residues. Germline V gene lookup returns CDR1 SGHRS and CDR2 YFSETQ. This chain's CDR3 is CASSAYSPGQGSGELFF. DNA for the CDR3: TGCGCCAGCAGCGCTTATTCCCCGGGACAGGGATCCGGGGAGCTGTTTTTT.

The CDR3 sequence: CASSQEVRSHSTDTQYF. CDR3 nucleotides: TGCGCCAGCAGCCAAGAAGTTCGATCCCATAGCACAGATACGCAGTATTTT. The chain carries TRBV4-3 and TRBJ2-3; no clear D. Trimming took 0 bases from V and 0 from J, leaving 13 bases between them. In germline, CDR1 is LGHNA, CDR2 YSLEER. The CDR3 has 17 residues.